The present TCR beta chain was sequenced within a study of cytomegalovirus exposure and HLA in healthy donors. Study-wide findings and caveats: TCR beta V- and J-gene trimming, according to a later analysis, was linked to a missense DCLRE1C variant. A list of 164 TCR beta chains associated with cytomegalovirus was given. Later analysis suggested most CMV-associated TCR beta chains were HLA-restricted. HLA alleles were associated with 17,000 or so TCR beta sequences in a later analysis at 0.05 false discovery rate.

Germline CDR1 is MDHEN and CDR2 is SYDVKM. The CDR3 runs to 12 residues. The V segment lost 3 bases and the J segment 11 bases; nucleotides outside the gene matches: 5. Both 60 Vbeta primers and 13 Jbeta primers went into the PCR. TCRdb's table, derived via immunoSEQ multiplex PCR, lists solely in-frame clones and lacks some. Found here are about 210,000 clones, approximately 83% of them singletons; the top ten hold 9.5% to 13%. In this sample, this clone turned up once. Its antigen is unknown. V and J are TRBV28 and TRBJ2-7; TRBD1 matches at 9 bases. Sequenced sample: PBMCs. The receptor was derived from a woman aged 45-60 years in good health and CMV-seropositive. The CDR3 DNA is TGTGCCAGCAGTTTCTACACAGGGGGCAAGTACTTC. It specifies CASSFYTGGKYF. The full variable domain, rest sourced from reference TRBV28 and TRBJ2-7, is DVKVTQSSRYLVKRTGEKVFLECVQDMDHENMFWYRQDPGLGLRLIYFSYDVKMKEKGDIPEGYSVSREKKERFSLILESASTNQTSMYLCASSFYTGGKYFGPGTRLTVT.